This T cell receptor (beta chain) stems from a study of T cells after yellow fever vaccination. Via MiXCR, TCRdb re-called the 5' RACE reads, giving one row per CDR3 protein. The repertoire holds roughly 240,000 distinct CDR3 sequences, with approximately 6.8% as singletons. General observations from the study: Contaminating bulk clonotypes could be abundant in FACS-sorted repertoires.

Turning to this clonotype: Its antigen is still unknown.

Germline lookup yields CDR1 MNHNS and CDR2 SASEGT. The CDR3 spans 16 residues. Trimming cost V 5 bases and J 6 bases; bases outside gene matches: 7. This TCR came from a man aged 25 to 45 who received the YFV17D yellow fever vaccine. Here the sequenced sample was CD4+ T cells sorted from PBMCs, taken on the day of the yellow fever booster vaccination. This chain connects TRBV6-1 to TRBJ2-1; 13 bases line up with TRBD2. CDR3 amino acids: CASSTILAGGPNEQFF. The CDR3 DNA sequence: TGTGCCAGCAGTACAATACTAGCGGGAGGGCCCAATGAGCAGTTCTTC.